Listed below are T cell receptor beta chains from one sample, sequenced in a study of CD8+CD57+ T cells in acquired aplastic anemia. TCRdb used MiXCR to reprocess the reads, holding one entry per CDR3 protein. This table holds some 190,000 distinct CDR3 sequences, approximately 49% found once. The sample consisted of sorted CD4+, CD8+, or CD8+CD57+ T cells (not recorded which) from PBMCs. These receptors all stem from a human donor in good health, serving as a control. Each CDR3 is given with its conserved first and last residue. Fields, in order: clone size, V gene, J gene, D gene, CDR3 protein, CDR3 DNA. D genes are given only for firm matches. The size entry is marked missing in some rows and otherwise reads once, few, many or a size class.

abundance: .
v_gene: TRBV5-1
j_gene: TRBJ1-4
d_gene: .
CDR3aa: CASSVDSRQEKLFF
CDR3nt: TGCGCCAGCAGCGTGGACAGTCGGCAGGAAAAACTGTTTTTT

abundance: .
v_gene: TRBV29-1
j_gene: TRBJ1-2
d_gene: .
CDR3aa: CSVEEGLNNYGYTF
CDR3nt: TGCAGCGTTGAAGAAGGCCTCAATAACTATGGCTACACCTTC

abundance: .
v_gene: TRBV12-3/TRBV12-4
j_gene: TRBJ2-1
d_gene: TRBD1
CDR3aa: CASGRTGGYNEQFF
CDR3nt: TGTGCCAGCGGCAGGACAGGGGGCTACAATGAGCAGTTCTTC

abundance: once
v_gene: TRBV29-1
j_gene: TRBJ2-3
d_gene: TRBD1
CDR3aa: CSVDGTGGTADTQYF
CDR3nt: TGCAGCGTTGATGGGACAGGGGGCACCGCAGATACGCAGTATTTT

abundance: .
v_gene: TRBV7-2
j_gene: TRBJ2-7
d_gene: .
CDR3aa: CASSPGGYYEQYF
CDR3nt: TGTGCCAGCAGCCCTGGGGGGTACTACGAGCAGTACTTC

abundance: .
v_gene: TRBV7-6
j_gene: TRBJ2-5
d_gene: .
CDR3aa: CASTQMEGEAQYF
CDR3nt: TGTGCCAGCACCCAAATGGAGGGCGAGGCCCAGTACTTC

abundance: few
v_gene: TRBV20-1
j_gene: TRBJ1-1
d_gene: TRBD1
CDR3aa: CSARRQGAREAFF
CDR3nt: TGCAGTGCTAGACGACAGGGGGCGCGTGAAGCTTTCTTT

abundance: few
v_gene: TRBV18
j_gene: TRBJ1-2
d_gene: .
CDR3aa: CASSPQGANYGYTF
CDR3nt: TGTGCCAGCTCACCACAAGGAGCTAACTATGGCTACACCTTC

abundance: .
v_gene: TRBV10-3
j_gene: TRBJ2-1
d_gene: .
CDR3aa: CAISGGGAPNEQFF
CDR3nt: TGTGCCATCAGTGGGGGGGGGGCCCCGAATGAGCAGTTCTTC

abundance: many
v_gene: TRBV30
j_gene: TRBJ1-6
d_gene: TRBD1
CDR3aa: CAWSGGGQSNF
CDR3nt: TGTGCCTGGAGTGGGGGGGGACAGTCTAATTTT

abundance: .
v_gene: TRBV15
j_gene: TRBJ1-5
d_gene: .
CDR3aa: CATSSRQINQPQHF
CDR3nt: TGTGCCACCAGCAGTAGACAGATCAATCAGCCCCAGCATTTT

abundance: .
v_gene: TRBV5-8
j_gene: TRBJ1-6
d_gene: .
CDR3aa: CASSLRFPPLHF
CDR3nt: TGTGCCAGCAGCTTGCGGTTTCCACCCCTCCACTTT

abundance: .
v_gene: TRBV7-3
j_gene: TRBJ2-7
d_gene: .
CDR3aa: CASVQGEYEQYF
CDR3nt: TGTGCCAGCGTCCAGGGAGAATACGAGCAGTACTTC

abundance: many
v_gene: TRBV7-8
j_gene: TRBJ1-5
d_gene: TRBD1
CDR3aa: CASSLAGTGGVQPQHF
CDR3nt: TGTGCCAGCAGCTTAGCAGGGACAGGGGGAGTTCAGCCCCAGCATTTT

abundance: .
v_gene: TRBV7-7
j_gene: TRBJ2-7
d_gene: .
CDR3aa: CASSSRGKDSYEQYF
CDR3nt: TGTGCCAGCAGCTCCCGCGGTAAGGACTCCTACGAGCAGTACTTC

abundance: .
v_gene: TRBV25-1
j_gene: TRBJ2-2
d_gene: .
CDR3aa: CASSEITAGPTGELFF
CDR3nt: TGTGCCAGCAGTGAGATTACCGCCGGCCCCACCGGGGAGCTGTTTTTT

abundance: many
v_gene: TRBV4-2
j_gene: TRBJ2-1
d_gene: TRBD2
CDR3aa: CASSLRTLAGVDNEQFF
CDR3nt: TGTGCCAGCAGCCTCAGAACCCTAGCGGGGGTAGACAATGAGCAGTTCTTC

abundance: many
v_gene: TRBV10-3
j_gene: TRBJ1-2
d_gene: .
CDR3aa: CAISEGAGTSRYTF
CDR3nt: TGTGCCATCAGTGAAGGGGCCGGGACATCACGCTACACCTTC

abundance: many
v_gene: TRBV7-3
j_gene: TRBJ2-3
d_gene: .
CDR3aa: CASSPEYLRTDTQYF
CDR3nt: TGTGCCAGCAGCCCCGAGTATCTGCGCACAGATACGCAGTATTTT

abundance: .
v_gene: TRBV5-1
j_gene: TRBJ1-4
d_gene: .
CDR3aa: CASSFGPDQATNEKLFF
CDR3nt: TGCGCCAGCAGCTTCGGTCCGGATCAGGCAACTAATGAAAAACTGTTTTTT

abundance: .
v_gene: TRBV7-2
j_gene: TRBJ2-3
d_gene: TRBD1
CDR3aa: CASIHGGQGAGGANTQYF
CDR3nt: TGTGCCAGCATCCACGGGGGACAGGGGGCGGGGGGGGCGAATACGCAGTATTTT

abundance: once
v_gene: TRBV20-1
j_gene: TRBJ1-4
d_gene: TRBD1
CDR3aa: CSARQGNEKLFF
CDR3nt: TGCAGTGCCCGACAGGGGAATGAAAAACTGTTTTTT

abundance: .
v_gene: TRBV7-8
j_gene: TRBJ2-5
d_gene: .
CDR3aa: CATNPNRVNTGETQYF
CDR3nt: TGTGCCACCAACCCTAACAGGGTTAACACCGGGGAGACCCAGTACTTC

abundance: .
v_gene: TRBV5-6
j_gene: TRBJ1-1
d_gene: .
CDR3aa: CASSLVQIWENTEAFF
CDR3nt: TGTGCCAGCAGCTTGGTCCAGATTTGGGAAAACACTGAAGCTTTCTTT

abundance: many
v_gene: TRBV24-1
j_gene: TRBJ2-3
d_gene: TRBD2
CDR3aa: CATSDPSRTSGGSDTQYF
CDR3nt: TGTGCCACCAGTGATCCCAGCCGGACTAGCGGGGGAAGTGATACGCAGTATTTT

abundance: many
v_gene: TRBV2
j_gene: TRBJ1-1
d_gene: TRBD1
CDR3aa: CASRRTGTPEAFF
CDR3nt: TGTGCCAGCAGGCGGACAGGGACGCCTGAAGCTTTCTTT

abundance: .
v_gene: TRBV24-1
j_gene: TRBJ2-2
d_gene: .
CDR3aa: CATSDAGQNTGELFF
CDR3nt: TGTGCCACCAGTGACGCCGGACAGAACACCGGGGAGCTGTTTTTT

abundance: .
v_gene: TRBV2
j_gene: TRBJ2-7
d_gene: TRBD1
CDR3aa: CASSNRGRNEQYF
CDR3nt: TGTGCCAGCAGTAACAGGGGGCGCAACGAGCAGTACTTC

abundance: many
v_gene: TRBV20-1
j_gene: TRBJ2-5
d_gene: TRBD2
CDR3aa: CSANGWGLEVQETQYF
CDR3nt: TGCAGTGCTAACGGCTGGGGACTAGAGGTTCAAGAGACCCAGTACTTC

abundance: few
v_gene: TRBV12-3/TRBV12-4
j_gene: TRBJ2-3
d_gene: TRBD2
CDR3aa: CASSLDGGAADTQYF
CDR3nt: TGTGCCAGCAGTTTGGACGGGGGGGCCGCAGATACGCAGTATTTT

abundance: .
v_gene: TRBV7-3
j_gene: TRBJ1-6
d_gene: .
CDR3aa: CATSPVQNSPLHF
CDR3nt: TGTGCCACCTCCCCGGTGCAGAATTCACCCCTCCACTTT

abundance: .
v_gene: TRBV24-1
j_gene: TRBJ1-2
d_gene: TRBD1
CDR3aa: CATSDRTGEPYGYTF
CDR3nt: TGTGCCACCAGTGATAGGACAGGGGAGCCCTATGGCTACACCTTC

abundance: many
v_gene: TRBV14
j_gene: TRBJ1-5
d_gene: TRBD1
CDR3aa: CASSEGQGSNQPQHF
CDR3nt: TGTGCCAGCAGCGAGGGACAGGGTAGCAATCAGCCCCAGCATTTT

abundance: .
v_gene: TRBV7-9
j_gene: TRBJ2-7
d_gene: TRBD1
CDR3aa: CASSPPGQGRYEQYF
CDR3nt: TGTGCCAGCAGTCCTCCGGGACAGGGACGCTACGAGCAGTACTTC

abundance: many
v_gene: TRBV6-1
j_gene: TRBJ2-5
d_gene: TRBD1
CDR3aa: CASSEGQGVIQETQYF
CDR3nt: TGTGCCAGCAGTGAAGGCCAGGGGGTAATCCAAGAGACCCAGTACTTC

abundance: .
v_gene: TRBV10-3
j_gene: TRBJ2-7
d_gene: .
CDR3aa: CASDDGVETYEQYF
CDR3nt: TGTGCCTCAGACGACGGAGTAGAAACCTACGAGCAGTACTTC

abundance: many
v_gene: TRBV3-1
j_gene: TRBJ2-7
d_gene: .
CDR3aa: CASSQVWQGGAYEQYF
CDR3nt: TGTGCCAGCAGCCAAGTTTGGCAGGGGGGTGCCTACGAGCAGTACTTC

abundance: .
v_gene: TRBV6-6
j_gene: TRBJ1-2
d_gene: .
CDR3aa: CASSYPNGEYGYTF
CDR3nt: TGTGCCAGCAGTTACCCCAATGGAGAATATGGCTACACCTTC

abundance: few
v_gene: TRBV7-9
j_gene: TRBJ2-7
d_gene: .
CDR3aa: CASSPVWDQYF
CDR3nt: TGTGCCAGCAGCCCTGTGTGGGATCAGTACTTC

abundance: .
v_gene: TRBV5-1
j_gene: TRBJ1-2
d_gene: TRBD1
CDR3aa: CASSPGPGGANYGYTF
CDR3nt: TGCGCCAGCAGCCCGGGTCCAGGGGGCGCCAACTATGGCTACACCTTC

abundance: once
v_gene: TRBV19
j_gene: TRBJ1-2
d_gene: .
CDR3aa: CASSSVYGYTF
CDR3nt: TGTGCCAGTAGTTCGGTCTATGGCTACACCTTC

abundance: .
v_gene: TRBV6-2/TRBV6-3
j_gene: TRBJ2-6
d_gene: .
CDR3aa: CASSYNSGANVLIF
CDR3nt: TGTGCCAGCAGTTACAACTCTGGGGCCAACGTCCTGATTTTC

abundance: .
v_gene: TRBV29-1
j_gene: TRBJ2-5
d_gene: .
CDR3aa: CSVVGAGQETQYF
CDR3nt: TGCAGCGTTGTCGGGGCAGGGCAAGAGACCCAGTACTTC

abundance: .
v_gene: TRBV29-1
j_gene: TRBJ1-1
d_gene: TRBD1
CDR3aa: CSVWGTAMNTEAFF
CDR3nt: TGCAGCGTTTGGGGGACAGCAATGAACACTGAAGCTTTCTTT

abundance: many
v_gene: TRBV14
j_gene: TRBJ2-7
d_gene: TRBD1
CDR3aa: CASSQERGRVYEQYF
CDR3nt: TGTGCCAGCAGCCAAGAGAGGGGGCGCGTCTACGAGCAGTACTTC

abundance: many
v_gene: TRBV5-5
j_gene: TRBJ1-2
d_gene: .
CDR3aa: CASSPSAGASYGYTF
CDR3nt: TGTGCCAGCAGCCCTTCTGCAGGGGCGAGCTATGGCTACACCTTC

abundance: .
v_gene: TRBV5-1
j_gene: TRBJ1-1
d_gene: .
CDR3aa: CASSLRIGRMNTEAFF
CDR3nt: TGCGCCAGCAGCTTGAGGATCGGACGGATGAACACTGAAGCTTTCTTT

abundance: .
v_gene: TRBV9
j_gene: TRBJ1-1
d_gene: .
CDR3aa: CASSPLTEAFF
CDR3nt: TGTGCCAGCAGCCCCCTCACTGAAGCTTTCTTT

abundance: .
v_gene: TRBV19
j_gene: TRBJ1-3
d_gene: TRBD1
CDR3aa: CAARDRENTIYF
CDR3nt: TGTGCCGCACGGGACAGGGAGAACACCATATATTTT